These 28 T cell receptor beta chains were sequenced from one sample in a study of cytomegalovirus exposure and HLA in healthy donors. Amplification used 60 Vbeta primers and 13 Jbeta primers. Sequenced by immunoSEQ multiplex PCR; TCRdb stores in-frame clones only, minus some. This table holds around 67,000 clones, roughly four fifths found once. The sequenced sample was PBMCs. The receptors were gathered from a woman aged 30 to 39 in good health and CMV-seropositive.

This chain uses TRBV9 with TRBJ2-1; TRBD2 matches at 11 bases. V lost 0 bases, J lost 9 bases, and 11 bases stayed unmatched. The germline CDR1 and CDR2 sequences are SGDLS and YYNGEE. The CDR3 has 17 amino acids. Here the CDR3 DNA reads TGTGCCAGCAGCGTAGGCCTACTAGCGGGAGCCCTAAGTGAGCAGTTCTTC. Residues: CASSVGLLAGALSEQFF.

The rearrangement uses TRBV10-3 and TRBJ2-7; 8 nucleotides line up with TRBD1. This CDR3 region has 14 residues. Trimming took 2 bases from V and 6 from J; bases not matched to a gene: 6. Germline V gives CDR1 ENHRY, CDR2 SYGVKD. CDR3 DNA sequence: TGTGCCATCAGTGAGGGCAGGGGGCCCTTCGAGCAGTACTTC. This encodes CAISEGRGPFEQYF.

This chain's CDR3 is CASRGDYSNQPQHF. For the CDR3, the DNA is TGTGCCAGTAGAGGGGACTATAGCAATCAGCCCCAGCATTTT. This chain links TRBV19 with TRBJ1-5; D possibly corresponds to TRBD1 (5 bases). Germline lookup yields CDR1 LNHDA and CDR2 SQIVND (reference sequence). The CDR3 contains 14 residues. Between the trimmed V and J ends, which lost 6 bases and 0 bases, there was a span of 9 bases.

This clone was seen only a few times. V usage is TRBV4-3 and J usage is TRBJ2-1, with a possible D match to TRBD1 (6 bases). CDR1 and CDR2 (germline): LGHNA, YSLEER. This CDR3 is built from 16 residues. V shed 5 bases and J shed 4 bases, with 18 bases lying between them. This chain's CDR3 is CASSTGQFAPYNEQFF. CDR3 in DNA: TGCGCCAGCAGCACCGGACAGTTCGCACCGTACAATGAGCAGTTCTTC.

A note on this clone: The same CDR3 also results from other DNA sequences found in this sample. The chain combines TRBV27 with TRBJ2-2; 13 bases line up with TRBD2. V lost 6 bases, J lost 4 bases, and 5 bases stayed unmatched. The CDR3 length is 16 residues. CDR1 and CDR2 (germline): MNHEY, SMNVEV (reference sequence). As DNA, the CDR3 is TGTGCCAGCAGCGGACTAGCGGGAGTACCCACCGGGGAGCTGTTTTTT. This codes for CASSGLAGVPTGELFF.

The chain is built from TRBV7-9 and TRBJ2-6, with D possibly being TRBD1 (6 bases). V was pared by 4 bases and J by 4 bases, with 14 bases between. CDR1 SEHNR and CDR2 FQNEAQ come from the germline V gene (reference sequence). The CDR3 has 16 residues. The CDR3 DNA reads TGTGCCAGCAGCTCGGACAGTAGTGTAGGGGCCAACGTCCTGACTTTC. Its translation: CASSSDSSVGANVLTF.

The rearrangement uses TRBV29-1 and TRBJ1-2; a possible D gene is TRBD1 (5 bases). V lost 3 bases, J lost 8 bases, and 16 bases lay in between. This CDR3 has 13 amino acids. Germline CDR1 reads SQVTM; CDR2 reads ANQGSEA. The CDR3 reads CSVDPSRASGYTF. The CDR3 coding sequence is TGCAGCGTTGACCCCAGCAGGGCGTCCGGCTACACCTTC.

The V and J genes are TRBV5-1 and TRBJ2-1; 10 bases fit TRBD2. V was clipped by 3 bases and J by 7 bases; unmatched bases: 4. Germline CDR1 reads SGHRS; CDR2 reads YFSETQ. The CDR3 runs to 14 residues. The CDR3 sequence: CASSSGLAENEQFF. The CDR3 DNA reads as TGCGCCAGCAGCTCAGGACTAGCGGAAAATGAGCAGTTCTTC.

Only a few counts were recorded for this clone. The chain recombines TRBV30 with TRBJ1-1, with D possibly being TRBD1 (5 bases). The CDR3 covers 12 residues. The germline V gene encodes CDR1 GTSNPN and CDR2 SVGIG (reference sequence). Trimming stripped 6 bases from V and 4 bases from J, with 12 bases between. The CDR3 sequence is CACTRRGTEAFF. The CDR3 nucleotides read TGTGCCTGCACCAGGAGGGGCACTGAAGCTTTCTTT.

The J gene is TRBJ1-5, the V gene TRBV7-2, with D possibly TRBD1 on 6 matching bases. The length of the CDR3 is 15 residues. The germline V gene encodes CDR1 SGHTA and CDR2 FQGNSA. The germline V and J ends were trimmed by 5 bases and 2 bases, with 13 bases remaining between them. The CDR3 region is CASSENRAGNQPQHF. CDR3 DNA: TGTGCCAGCAGCGAAAACAGGGCAGGCAATCAGCCCCAGCATTTT. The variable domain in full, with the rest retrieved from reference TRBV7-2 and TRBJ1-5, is GAGVSQSPSNKVTEKGKDVELRCDPISGHTALYWYRQSLGQGLEFLIYFQGNSAPDKSGLPSDRFSAERTGGSVSTLTIQRTQQEDSAVYLCASSENRAGNQPQHFGDGTRLSIL.

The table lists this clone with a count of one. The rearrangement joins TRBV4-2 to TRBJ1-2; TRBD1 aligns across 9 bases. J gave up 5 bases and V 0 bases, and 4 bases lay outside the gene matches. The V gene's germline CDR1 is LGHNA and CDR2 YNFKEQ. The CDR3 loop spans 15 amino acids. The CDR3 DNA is TGTGCCAGCAGCCAAGATACAGGGGGCGGGTATGGCTACACCTTC. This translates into CASSQDTGGGYGYTF.

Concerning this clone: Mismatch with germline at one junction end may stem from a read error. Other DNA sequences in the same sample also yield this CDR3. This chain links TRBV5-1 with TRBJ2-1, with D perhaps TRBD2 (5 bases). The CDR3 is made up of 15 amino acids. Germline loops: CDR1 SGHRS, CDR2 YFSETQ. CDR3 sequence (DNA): TGCGCCATCAGCCCCCGACAAGCGGCATACAATGAGCAGTTCTTC. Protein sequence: CAISPRQAAYNEQFF.

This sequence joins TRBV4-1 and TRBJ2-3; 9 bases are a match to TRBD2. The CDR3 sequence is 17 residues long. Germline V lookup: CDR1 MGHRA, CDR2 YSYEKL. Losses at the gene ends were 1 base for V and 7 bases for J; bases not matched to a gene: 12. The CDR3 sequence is CASSQGGGGRAGNTQYF. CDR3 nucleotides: TGCGCCAGCAGCCAAGGGGGGGGCGGGAGGGCCGGAAATACGCAGTATTTT.

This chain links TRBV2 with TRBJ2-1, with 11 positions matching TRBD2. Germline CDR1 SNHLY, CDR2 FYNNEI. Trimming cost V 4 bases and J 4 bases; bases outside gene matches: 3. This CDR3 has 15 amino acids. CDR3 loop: CASSVAGGPYNEQFF. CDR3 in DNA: TGTGCCAGCAGTGTAGCGGGAGGGCCTTACAATGAGCAGTTCTTC.

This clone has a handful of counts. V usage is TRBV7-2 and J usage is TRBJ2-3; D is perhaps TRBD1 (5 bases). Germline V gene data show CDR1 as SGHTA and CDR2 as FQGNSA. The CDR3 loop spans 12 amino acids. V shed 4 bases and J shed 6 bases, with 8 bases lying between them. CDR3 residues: CASSSYRDTQYF. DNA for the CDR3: TGTGCCAGCAGCTCCTACAGGGATACGCAGTATTTT. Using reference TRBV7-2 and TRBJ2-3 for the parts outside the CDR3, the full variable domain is GAGVSQSPSNKVTEKGKDVELRCDPISGHTALYWYRQSLGQGLEFLIYFQGNSAPDKSGLPSDRFSAERTGGSVSTLTIQRTQQEDSAVYLCASSSYRDTQYFGPGTRLTVL.

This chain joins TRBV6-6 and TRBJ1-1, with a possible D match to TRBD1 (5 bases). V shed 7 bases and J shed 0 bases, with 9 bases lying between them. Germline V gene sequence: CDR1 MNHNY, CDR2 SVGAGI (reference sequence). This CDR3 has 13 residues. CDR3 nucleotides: TGTGCCAGCACTGGGGCCATGAACACTGAAGCTTTCTTT. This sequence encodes CASTGAMNTEAFF.

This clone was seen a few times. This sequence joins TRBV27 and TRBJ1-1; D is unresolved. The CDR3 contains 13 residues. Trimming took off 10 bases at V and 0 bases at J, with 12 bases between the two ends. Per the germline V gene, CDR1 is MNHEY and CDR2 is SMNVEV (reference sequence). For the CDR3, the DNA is TGTGCCATCCCGACTGCCATGAACACTGAAGCTTTCTTT. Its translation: CAIPTAMNTEAFF.

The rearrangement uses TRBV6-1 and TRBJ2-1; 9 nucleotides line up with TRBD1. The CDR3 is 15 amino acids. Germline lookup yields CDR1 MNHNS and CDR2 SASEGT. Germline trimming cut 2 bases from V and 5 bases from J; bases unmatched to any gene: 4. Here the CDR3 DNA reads TGTGCCAGCAGTGAATTACAGGGGGCCAACAATGAGCAGTTCTTC. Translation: CASSELQGANNEQFF.

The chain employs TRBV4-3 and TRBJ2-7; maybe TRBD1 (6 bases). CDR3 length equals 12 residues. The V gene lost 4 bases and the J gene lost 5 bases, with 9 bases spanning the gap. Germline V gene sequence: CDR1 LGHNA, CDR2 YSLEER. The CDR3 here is CASSPYRDEQYF. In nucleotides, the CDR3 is TGCGCCAGCAGCCCCTACAGGGACGAGCAGTACTTC.

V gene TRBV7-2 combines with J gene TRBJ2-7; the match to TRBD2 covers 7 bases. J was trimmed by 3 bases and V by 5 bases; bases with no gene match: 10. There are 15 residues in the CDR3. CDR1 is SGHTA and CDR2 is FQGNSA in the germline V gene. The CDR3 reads CASSAGLTEGYEQYF. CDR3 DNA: TGTGCCAGCAGCGCGGGACTAACCGAGGGCTACGAGCAGTACTTC.

CDR3 nucleotide sequence: TGTGCCACCAGCGTTCATACTATCAAACATGGCTACACCTTC. Its translation: CATSVHTIKHGYTF. The chain recombines TRBV15 with TRBJ1-2; D ambiguous. V was clipped by 5 bases and J by 6 bases, with 16 bases between them. Germline CDR1 LNHNV, CDR2 YYDKDF (reference sequence). The CDR3 consists of 14 residues.

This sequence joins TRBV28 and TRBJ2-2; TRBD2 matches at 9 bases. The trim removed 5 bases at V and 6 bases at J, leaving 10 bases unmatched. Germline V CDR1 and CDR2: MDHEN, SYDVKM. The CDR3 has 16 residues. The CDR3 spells CASSISGRRVPGELFF. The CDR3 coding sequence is TGTGCCAGCAGTATTAGCGGGAGAAGGGTCCCCGGGGAGCTGTTTTTT.

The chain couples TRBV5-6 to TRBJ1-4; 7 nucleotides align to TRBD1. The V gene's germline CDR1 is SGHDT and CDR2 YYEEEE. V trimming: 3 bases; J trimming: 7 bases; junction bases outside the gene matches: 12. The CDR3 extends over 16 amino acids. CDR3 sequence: CASSYSQGERGEKLFF. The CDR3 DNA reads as TGTGCCAGCAGCTACAGTCAGGGGGAGCGCGGTGAAAAACTGTTTTTT.

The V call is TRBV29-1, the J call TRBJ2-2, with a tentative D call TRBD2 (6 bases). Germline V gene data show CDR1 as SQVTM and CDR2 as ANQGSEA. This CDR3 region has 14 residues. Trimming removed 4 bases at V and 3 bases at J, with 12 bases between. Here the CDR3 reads CSVVGRGYTGELFF. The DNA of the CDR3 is TGCAGCGTTGTCGGGAGAGGCTACACCGGGGAGCTGTTTTTT.

The CDR3, as DNA: TGTGCCAGCAGTTACTCAGGGCAGGGTGAAGCTTTCTTT. Translated: CASSYSGQGEAFF. The gene calls are TRBV6-6 and TRBJ1-1; a possible D gene is TRBD1 (5 bases). The CDR3 extends over 13 amino acids. V lost 0 bases and J lost 7, with 9 bases in between. Germline CDR1 reads MNHNY; CDR2 reads SVGAGI (reference sequence).

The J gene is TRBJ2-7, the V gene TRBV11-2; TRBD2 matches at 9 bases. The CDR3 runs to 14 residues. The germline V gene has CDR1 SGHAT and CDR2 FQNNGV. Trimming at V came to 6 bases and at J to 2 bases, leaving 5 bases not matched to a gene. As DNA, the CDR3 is TGTGCCAGCAGAGAGGGCGGGAGGGCCTACGAGCAGTACTTC. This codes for CASREGGRAYEQYF. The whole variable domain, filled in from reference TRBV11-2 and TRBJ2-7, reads EAGVAQSPRYKIIEKRQSVAFWCNPISGHATLYWYQQILGQGPKLLIQFQNNGVVDDSQLPKDRFSAERLKGVDSTLKIQPAKLEDSAVYLCASREGGRAYEQYFGPGTRLTVT.

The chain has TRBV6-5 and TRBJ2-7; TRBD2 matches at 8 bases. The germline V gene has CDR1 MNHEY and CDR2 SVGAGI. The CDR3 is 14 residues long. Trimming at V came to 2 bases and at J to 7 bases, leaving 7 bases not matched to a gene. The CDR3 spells CASSYGTSGYEQYF. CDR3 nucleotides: TGTGCCAGCAGTTACGGGACTAGTGGGTATGAGCAGTACTTC.

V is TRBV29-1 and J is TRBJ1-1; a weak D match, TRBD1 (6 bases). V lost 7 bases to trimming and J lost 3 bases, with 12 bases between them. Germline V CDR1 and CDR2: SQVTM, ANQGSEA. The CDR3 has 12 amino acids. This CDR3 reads CSANRADTEAFF. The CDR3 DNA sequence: TGCAGCGCAAACAGGGCGGACACTGAAGCTTTCTTT.